This entry describes one T cell receptor (beta chain). This sample is part of a study of blood T cell repertoires in COVID-19. Study-level background: The United States, Italy and Spain supplied acute and convalescent COVID-19 samples. Sources were T cells, B-cell-depleted T cells, or PBMCs; the material itself was cDNA or gDNA.

Methods used by the authors: Estimation of nucleated cell counts relied on the amplification of reference gene primers. Sequenced by immunoSEQ multiplex PCR; TCRdb stores in-frame clones only, minus some. Clone size and V and J calls were adopted from that table, with D and trimming inferred from the DNA. This table has around 300,000 clones, about 83% appearing once. The germline CDR1 and CDR2 sequences are LNHDA and SQIVND (reference sequence). The trim removed 0 bases at V and 8 bases at J, leaving 5 bases unmatched. CDR3 length: 16 amino acids. This receptor was identified in a man younger than 40 with active or convalescent COVID-19. Sequenced material: peripheral blood. This sequence joins TRBV19 and TRBJ1-6; TRBD1 matches 9 bases. In DNA form, the CDR3 reads TGTGCCAGTAGTATAGATCCCGGGACAGGGTATTCACCCCTCCACTTT. Protein sequence: CASSIDPGTGYSPLHF.